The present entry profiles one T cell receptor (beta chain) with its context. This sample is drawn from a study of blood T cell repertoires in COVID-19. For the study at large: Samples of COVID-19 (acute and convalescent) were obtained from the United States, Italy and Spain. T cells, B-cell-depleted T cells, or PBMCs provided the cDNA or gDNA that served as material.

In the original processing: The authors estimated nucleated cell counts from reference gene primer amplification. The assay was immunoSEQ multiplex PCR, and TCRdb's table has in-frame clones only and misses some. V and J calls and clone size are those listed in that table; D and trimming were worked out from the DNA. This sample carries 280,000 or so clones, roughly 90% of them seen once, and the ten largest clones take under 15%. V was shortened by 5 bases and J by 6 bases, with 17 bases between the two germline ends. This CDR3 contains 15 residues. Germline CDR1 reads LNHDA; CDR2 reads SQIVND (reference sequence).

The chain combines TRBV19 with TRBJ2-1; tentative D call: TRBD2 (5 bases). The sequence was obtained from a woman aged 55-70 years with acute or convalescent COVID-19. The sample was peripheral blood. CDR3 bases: TGTGCCAGTAGTTTCCGGGATCGAGGAAGCAATGAGCAGTTCTTC. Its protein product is CASSFRDRGSNEQFF.